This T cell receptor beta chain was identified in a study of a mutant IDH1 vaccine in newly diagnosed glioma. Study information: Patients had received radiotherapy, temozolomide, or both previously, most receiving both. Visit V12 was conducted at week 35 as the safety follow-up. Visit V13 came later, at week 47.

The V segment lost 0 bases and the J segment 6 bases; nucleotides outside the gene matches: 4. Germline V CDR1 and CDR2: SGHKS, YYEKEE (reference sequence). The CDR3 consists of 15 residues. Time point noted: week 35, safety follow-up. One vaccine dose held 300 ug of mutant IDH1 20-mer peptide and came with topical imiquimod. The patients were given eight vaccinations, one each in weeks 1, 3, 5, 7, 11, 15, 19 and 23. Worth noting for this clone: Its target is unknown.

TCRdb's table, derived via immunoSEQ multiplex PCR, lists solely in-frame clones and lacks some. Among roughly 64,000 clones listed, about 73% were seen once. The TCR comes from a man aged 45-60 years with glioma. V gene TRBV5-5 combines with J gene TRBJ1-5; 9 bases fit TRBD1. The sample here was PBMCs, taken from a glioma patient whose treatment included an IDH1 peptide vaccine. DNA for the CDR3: TGTGCCAGCAGCTTGGGGGGGGACAGGGCTCAGCCCCAGCATTTT. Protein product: CASSLGGDRAQPQHF. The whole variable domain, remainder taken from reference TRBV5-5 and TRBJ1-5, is DAGVTQSPTHLIKTRGQQVTLRCSPISGHKSVSWYQQVLGQGPQFIFQYYEKEERGRGNFPDRFSARQFPNYSSELNVNALLLGDSALYLCASSLGGDRAQPQHFGDGTRLSIL.